The 24 T cell receptor beta chains presented below share a single source sample, sequenced in a study of regulatory T cells in long-lasting Graves disease. Arm-PCR with iRepertoire HTBI primers amplified the CDR3 regions for these TCR beta libraries. TCRdb re-called the multiplex PCR reads with MiXCR, one entry per CDR3 protein. The repertoire holds about 450,000 distinct CDR3 sequences, over 15% seen once, with approximately 12% in the top ten. Time point indicated: newly diagnosed GD, antithyroid drugs for less than 3 months. Generation of the TCR library employed RNA extracted from PBMCs. This sample was also put to use in a study of T cells in Graves' hyperthyroidism and ophthalmopathy.

The starting material was peripheral blood mononuclear cells (PBMCs), obtained at new diagnosis, from a patient treated with antithyroid drugs. Receptor source: a woman aged 25-40 years with Graves disease.

This clonotype was recorded many times. The chain uses TRBV6-5 and TRBJ1-5; D is uncertain. V dropped 4 bases and J dropped 1 base, with 8 bases sitting between them. The CDR3 totals 14 residues. Looked up from germline, CDR1 is MNHEY and CDR2 is SVGAGI. The CDR3 protein is CASSWGRSNQPQHF. CDR3 nucleotides: TGTGCCAGCAGTTGGGGTCGAAGCAATCAGCCCCAGCATTTT.

This clonotype appeared many times. The genes are TRBV30 and TRBJ2-7; no definite D call. The CDR3 length is 14 residues. The V and J ends lost 0 bases and 0 bases respectively, with 9 bases between them. CDR1 is GTSNPN, CDR2 SVGIG, per germline (reference sequence). In DNA, the CDR3 is TGTGCCTGGAGTGTACGGCACAGCTCCTACGAGCAGTACTTC. Encoded protein: CAWSVRHSSYEQYF.

This clonotype was recorded at least ten times. The chain uses TRBV24-1 and TRBJ2-1, with TRBD2 identical over 11 bases. The CDR3 contains 14 residues. Germline-derived CDR1 and CDR2 are KGHDR and SFDVKD. Germline trimming cut 9 bases from V and 4 bases from J; bases unmatched to any gene: 4. The DNA of the CDR3 is TGTGCCACCGCGACTAGCGGGAAGTACAATGAGCAGTTCTTC. It yields the protein CATATSGKYNEQFF.

The table lists this clonotype with many counts. The CDR3 region is CASSQGTISGNTIYF. The CDR3 DNA reads as TGTGCCAGCAGCCAGGGGACAATCTCTGGAAACACCATATATTTT. The chain combines TRBV3-1 with TRBJ1-3; a possible D gene is TRBD1 (6 bases). The germline gives CDR1 LGHDT, CDR2 YNNKEL (reference sequence). V was pared by 3 bases and J by 0 bases, with 9 bases between. The CDR3 is 15 residues long.

This clonotype came up many times. The V gene is TRBV24-1, the J gene TRBJ2-5; D might be TRBD1 (6 bases). The germline V gene has CDR1 KGHDR and CDR2 SFDVKD. V was shortened by 6 bases and J by 0 bases, with 22 bases between the two germline ends. This CDR3 spans 18 amino acids. The chain's CDR3 is CATSTPDPYYRDQETQYF. The CDR3 coding sequence is TGTGCCACCAGTACCCCGGACCCTTACTACAGGGACCAAGAGACCCAGTACTTC.

This clonotype was picked up many times. The chain carries TRBV28 and TRBJ2-7, with a tentative D call TRBD2 (5 bases). CDR1 is MDHEN and CDR2 is SYDVKM in the germline V gene. CDR3 length: 12 amino acids. V was shortened by 7 bases and J by 3 bases, with 10 bases between the two germline ends. The CDR3 spells CASMRALYEQYF. CDR3 nucleotide sequence: TGTGCCAGCATGCGGGCGCTCTACGAGCAGTACTTC.

This clonotype has ten or more counts. The chain carries TRBV7-9 and TRBJ1-1, with 7 bases that match TRBD1. Germline CDR1 is SEHNR and CDR2 is FQNEAQ (reference sequence). The CDR3 spans 15 residues. Trimming took 5 bases from V and 6 from J; bases not matched to a gene: 12. The CDR3 region has the DNA TGTGCCAGCAGCACAGGACAGGCGGGATTCCCTGAAGCTTTCTTT. This gives the protein CASSTGQAGFPEAFF.

Many counts were recorded for this clonotype. This chain connects TRBV18 to TRBJ2-7; 11 positions match TRBD1. The CDR3 extends over 16 amino acids. Germline CDR1 is KGHSH and CDR2 is LQKENI. V lost 2 bases to trimming and J lost 6 bases; unmatched junction nucleotides: 9. The CDR3 here is CASSPALPGQGGEQYF. In nucleotides, the CDR3 is TGTGCCAGCTCACCAGCGTTACCGGGACAGGGGGGCGAGCAGTACTTC.

This sequence joins TRBV7-9 and TRBJ2-7; D call uncertain. The germline V and J ends were trimmed by 5 bases and 1 base, with 9 bases remaining between them. CDR1 is SEHNR and CDR2 is FQNEAQ in the germline V gene (reference sequence). This CDR3 has 13 amino acids. This CDR3 reads CASSPLASYEQYF. DNA for the CDR3: TGTGCCAGCAGCCCGCTCGCATCCTACGAGCAGTACTTC.

This clonotype was picked up one time. This chain links TRBV29-1 with TRBJ1-2, with no clear D. Looked up from germline, CDR1 is SQVTM and CDR2 is ANQGSEA. Deletions cut 4 bases from V and 2 bases from J, with 8 bases between. The CDR3 has 12 amino acids. The CDR3 protein is CSVGQENYGYTF. CDR3 DNA sequence: TGCAGCGTTGGGCAGGAAAACTATGGCTACACCTTC.

V gene TRBV7-9 combines with J gene TRBJ2-2, with a possible D match to TRBD1 (5 bases). CDR1 and CDR2 from the germline V gene are SEHNR and FQNEAQ (reference sequence). The CDR3 runs to 17 residues. V was pared by 1 base and J by 7 bases, with 19 bases between. In DNA, the CDR3 is TGTGCCAGCAGCTTAGGGGGCCATTCGAGAAATCTCGGGGAGCTGTTTTTT. Translation: CASSLGGHSRNLGELFF.

The sample holds many counts of this clonotype. The CDR3 nucleotides are TGTGCCAGCAGCTTGGGGGAAGGGACCTACAATGAGCAGTTCTTC. This encodes CASSLGEGTYNEQFF. The V call is TRBV12-3 or TRBV12-4, the J call TRBJ2-1; possibly TRBD1 or TRBD2 for D (5 bases each). The CDR3 extends over 15 amino acids. Trimming pared 6 bases from V and 2 bases from J, leaving 14 bases between.

V usage is TRBV2 and J usage is TRBJ1-5, with 8 positions matching TRBD1. The CDR3 has 15 amino acids. V shed 6 bases, J shed 4 bases, and the junction held 8 bases outside the gene matches. Germline V gives CDR1 SNHLY, CDR2 FYNNEI. The CDR3, as DNA: TGTGCCAGCAGCGTCGGACAGGGTGGAAATCAGCCCCAGCATTTT. It codes for CASSVGQGGNQPQHF. The whole variable domain, remainder taken from reference TRBV2 and TRBJ1-5, is EPEVTQTPSHQVTQMGQEVILRCVPISNHLYFYWYRQILGQKVEFLVSFYNNEISEKSEIFDDQFSVERPDGSNFTLKIRSTKLEDSAMYFCASSVGQGGNQPQHFGDGTRLSIL.

This clonotype was recorded many times. The chain uses TRBV28 and TRBJ2-7; 8 bases line up with TRBD2. The J segment lost 0 bases and the V segment lost 4 bases, leaving 5 bases of the junction unmatched. Germline lookup yields CDR1 MDHEN and CDR2 SYDVKM. The CDR3 has 15 residues. The CDR3 nucleotides are TGTGCCAGCAGTTCCATAGCGGGATCCTCCTACGAGCAGTACTTC. It yields the protein CASSSIAGSSYEQYF.

The rearrangement joins TRBV29-1 to TRBJ2-1; D not resolved. The V end was cut by 7 bases, the J end by 8 bases, with 18 bases between. Germline values: CDR1 SQVTM, CDR2 ANQGSEA. The CDR3 sequence is 13 residues long. The CDR3 reads CSAFGVLFYEQFF. DNA of the CDR3: TGCAGCGCTTTTGGCGTCCTTTTCTATGAGCAGTTCTTC.

This clonotype was picked up many times. The chain uses TRBV12-3 or TRBV12-4 and TRBJ1-2; D is uncertain. V lost 6 bases, J lost 6 bases, and 11 bases lay in between. This CDR3 contains 12 residues. CDR3 bases: TGTGCCAGCAGCCCCGTACTGCATGGCTACACCTTC. Translation: CASSPVLHGYTF.

The J gene is TRBJ2-1, the V gene TRBV4-2; D is possibly TRBD2 (5 bases). The CDR3 consists of 14 residues. Germline V gene lookup returns CDR1 LGHNA and CDR2 YNFKEQ. Between the trimmed V and J ends, which lost 3 bases and 2 bases, there was a span of 8 bases. The CDR3 here is CASSQSGAYNEQFF. The CDR3 DNA reads as TGTGCCAGCAGCCAGTCCGGGGCCTACAATGAGCAGTTCTTC.

This clonotype was seen many times. This rearrangement joins TRBV7-9 to TRBJ1-1; D possibly corresponds to TRBD1 (6 bases). V was shortened by 2 bases and J by 1 base, with 8 bases between the two germline ends. The CDR3 loop spans 14 amino acids. CDR1 and CDR2 from the germline V gene are SEHNR and FQNEAQ (reference sequence). CDR3 sequence (DNA): TGTGCCAGCAGCTTACTGGGGGCGAACACTGAAGCTTTCTTT. Protein product: CASSLLGANTEAFF.

The V and J genes are TRBV12-3 or TRBV12-4 and TRBJ2-5, with D possibly being TRBD1 (5 bases). CDR3 size: 15 residues. V was clipped by 3 bases and J by 5 bases, with 16 bases between them. The CDR3, as DNA: TGTGCCAGCAGTTTTGGGCAGGGTATTTGGGAGACCCAGTACTTC. Residues: CASSFGQGIWETQYF.

V and J are TRBV19 and TRBJ2-1, with D tentatively TRBD2 (5 bases). The CDR3 is 15 residues long. Germline values: CDR1 LNHDA, CDR2 SQIVND (reference sequence). Trimming removed 3 bases at V and 1 base at J, with 10 bases between. The CDR3 loop is CASSIEGPSYNEQFF. Written as DNA, the CDR3 is TGTGCCAGTAGTATTGAGGGTCCATCCTACAATGAGCAGTTCTTC.

This clonotype appeared many times. V is TRBV11-2 and J is TRBJ2-1; D not resolved. V shed 0 bases and J shed 7 bases, with 13 bases lying between them. Germline CDR1 is SGHAT and CDR2 is FQNNGV. CDR3 length: 15 amino acids. DNA of the CDR3: TGTGCCAGCAGCTTAGATCCGTACTCCGAGAATGAGCAGTTCTTC. Translation gives CASSLDPYSENEQFF.

The chain has TRBV12-3 or TRBV12-4 and TRBJ2-2; D is perhaps TRBD2 (5 bases). The CDR3 loop spans 14 amino acids. The V and J ends lost 7 bases and 9 bases respectively, with 18 bases between them. This chain's CDR3 is CASTPGTERRELFF. CDR3 coding DNA: TGTGCCAGCACCCCGGGAACAGAAAGACGGGAGCTGTTTTTT.

A word on this clonotype: One base away lies a much larger clone, so this may be a sequencing read error. This chain uses TRBV3-1 with TRBJ2-1; the D is unclear. This CDR3 region has 16 residues. From germline, CDR1 is LGHDT and CDR2 YNNKEL (reference sequence). This CDR3 is CASSQDGVASYNDQFF. CDR3 in DNA: TGTGCCAGCAGCCAAGATGGGGTAGCCTCCTACAATGACCAGTTCTTC.

This clonotype was observed many times. The rearrangement uses TRBV30 and TRBJ2-1; 11 bases align to TRBD2. V shed 2 bases and J 0 bases; nucleotides not matched to a gene: 3. The CDR3 extends over 16 amino acids. CDR1 GTSNPN and CDR2 SVGIG come from the germline V gene (reference sequence). CDR3 DNA sequence: TGTGCCTGGAGTAGGACTAGCGGGTACTCCTACAATGAGCAGTTCTTC. It yields the protein CAWSRTSGYSYNEQFF.